The rows below give T cell receptor beta chains drawn from one sample of a study of T cell responses to AZD1222 COVID-19 vaccine. Profiling relied on immunoSEQ multiplex PCR, and the TCRdb table lists in-frame clones only, not all of them. The sample records around 78,000 clones, 90% being singletons. The sequencing used peripheral blood, collected on day 0 of AZD1222 vaccination. Receptor source: an adult in good health. Each CDR3 is given with its conserved first and last residue. Each record gives: D gene, V gene, clone size, J gene, CDR3 DNA, CDR3 protein. D genes are given only for firm matches. Where a row states a size, it is once, few, many or the class of an expanded clone; other rows omit it.

D gene: -
V gene: TRBV3-1/TRBV3-2
clone size: -
J gene: TRBJ1-2
CDR3 DNA: TGTGCCAGCAGCCCAACAGGGACTAGGAATGATGGCTACACCTTC
CDR3 protein: CASSPTGTRNDGYTF

D gene: -
V gene: TRBV19
clone size: -
J gene: TRBJ1-1
CDR3 DNA: TGTGCCAGTAGTATGGAAATGGTTTGGAGTGAAGCTTTCTTT
CDR3 protein: CASSMEMVWSEAFF

D gene: -
V gene: TRBV7-9
clone size: -
J gene: TRBJ2-7
CDR3 DNA: TGTGCCAGCAGCTATTCCGGGAGCTACGAGCAGTACTTC
CDR3 protein: CASSYSGSYEQYF

D gene: -
V gene: TRBV27
clone size: -
J gene: TRBJ1-2
CDR3 DNA: TGTGCCAGCAGTTTATCGGCTGGAAGCGGCTATGGCTACACCTTC
CDR3 protein: CASSLSAGSGYGYTF

D gene: -
V gene: TRBV5-1
clone size: -
J gene: TRBJ1-2
CDR3 DNA: TGCGCCAGCAGCTTGGAGGGGACACTCCTCCAGGACTATGGCTACACCTTC
CDR3 protein: CASSLEGTLLQDYGYTF

D gene: -
V gene: TRBV6-5
clone size: -
J gene: TRBJ1-1
CDR3 DNA: TGTGCCAGCAGTTTGACAGCGACCACTGAAGCTTTCTTT
CDR3 protein: CASSLTATTEAFF

D gene: -
V gene: TRBV5-5
clone size: -
J gene: TRBJ1-4
CDR3 DNA: TGTGCCAGCAGCCTGAGGGGATACAATGAAAAACTGTTTTTT
CDR3 protein: CASSLRGYNEKLFF

D gene: -
V gene: TRBV11-3
clone size: -
J gene: TRBJ1-1
CDR3 DNA: TGTGCCAGCAGCTACCCGCACACGCCTGAAGCTTTCTTT
CDR3 protein: CASSYPHTPEAFF

D gene: -
V gene: TRBV4-3
clone size: -
J gene: TRBJ2-3
CDR3 DNA: TGCGCCAGCAGCCAAGGTCAGGGGAGCACAGATACGCAGTATTTT
CDR3 protein: CASSQGQGSTDTQYF

D gene: TRBD1
V gene: TRBV2
clone size: once
J gene: TRBJ1-1
CDR3 DNA: TGTGCCAGCAGCAGACAGGGAGGCACTGAAGCTTTCTTT
CDR3 protein: CASSRQGGTEAFF

D gene: -
V gene: TRBV24-1
clone size: -
J gene: TRBJ1-2
CDR3 DNA: TGTGCCACCAGTGACCTAACCAGGGGTGGCTACACCTTC
CDR3 protein: CATSDLTRGGYTF

D gene: -
V gene: TRBV7-2
clone size: -
J gene: TRBJ2-5
CDR3 DNA: TGTGCCAGCAGCTCAAACCGCAGGGAGACCCAGTACTTC
CDR3 protein: CASSSNRRETQYF

D gene: -
V gene: TRBV30
clone size: -
J gene: TRBJ1-5
CDR3 DNA: TGTGCCTGGGGACGTCATGGGAGCAATCAGCCCCAGCATTTT
CDR3 protein: CAWGRHGSNQPQHF

D gene: -
V gene: TRBV5-1
clone size: -
J gene: TRBJ2-5
CDR3 DNA: TGCGCCAGCAGACGGGACCGAGAAGAGACCCAGTACTTC
CDR3 protein: CASRRDREETQYF

D gene: -
V gene: TRBV21-1
clone size: -
J gene: TRBJ2-6
CDR3 DNA: TGTGCCAGCAGGGATCCTTCGAGTTCACAACGGAGGGCCAACGTCCTGACTTTC
CDR3 protein: CASRDPSSSQRRANVLTF

D gene: TRBD2
V gene: TRBV7-3
clone size: -
J gene: TRBJ2-7
CDR3 DNA: TGTGCCAGCAGCAGTAGCGGGGGGCCCGGGAACGAGCAGTACTTC
CDR3 protein: CASSSSGGPGNEQYF

D gene: TRBD2
V gene: TRBV20-1
clone size: -
J gene: TRBJ2-1
CDR3 DNA: TGCAGTGCTAGTTTGAGCGGGACCCGAGCGAATGAGCAGTTCTTC
CDR3 protein: CSASLSGTRANEQFF

D gene: -
V gene: TRBV4-2
clone size: -
J gene: TRBJ2-7
CDR3 DNA: TGTGCCAGCAGCCAACAAGGGGACACAACCTACGAGCAGTACTTC
CDR3 protein: CASSQQGDTTYEQYF

D gene: -
V gene: TRBV6-5
clone size: -
J gene: TRBJ2-3
CDR3 DNA: TGTGCCAGCAGCGCCCGTGGAGATGACACAGATACGCAGTATTTT
CDR3 protein: CASSARGDDTDTQYF

D gene: -
V gene: TRBV15
clone size: -
J gene: TRBJ2-2
CDR3 DNA: TGTGCCACCAGCAGAGACAAAAAGGAGGCCGGGGAGCTGTTTTTT
CDR3 protein: CATSRDKKEAGELFF

D gene: TRBD1
V gene: TRBV29-1
clone size: -
J gene: TRBJ1-3
CDR3 DNA: TGCAGCGTTGGGTCAGGGGGTGCTTTCTCTGGAAACACCATATATTTT
CDR3 protein: CSVGSGGAFSGNTIYF

D gene: TRBD1
V gene: TRBV3-1/TRBV3-2
clone size: -
J gene: TRBJ1-2
CDR3 DNA: TGTGCCAGCAGCCCCCCCGGACAGGTGGTATATGGCTACACCTTC
CDR3 protein: CASSPPGQVVYGYTF

D gene: -
V gene: TRBV19
clone size: -
J gene: TRBJ2-2
CDR3 DNA: TGTGCCAGTAGCGACCGGGTTAGCGAGATAGCCGGGGAGCTGTTTTTT
CDR3 protein: CASSDRVSEIAGELFF

D gene: -
V gene: TRBV6-2/TRBV6-3
clone size: -
J gene: TRBJ2-7
CDR3 DNA: TGTGCCAGCAGTACGGGACTTCGCCGCGGTAACTTC
CDR3 protein: CASSTGLRRGNF

D gene: TRBD2
V gene: TRBV5-4
clone size: few
J gene: TRBJ2-7
CDR3 DNA: TGTGCCAGCAGTCCGAGGGGCGGGAGGGCAGGTTCTTACGAGCAGTACTTC
CDR3 protein: CASSPRGGRAGSYEQYF

D gene: -
V gene: TRBV18
clone size: -
J gene: TRBJ1-1
CDR3 DNA: TGTGCCAGCTCACCTGGGGGGACCCCTGAAGCTTTCTTT
CDR3 protein: CASSPGGTPEAFF

D gene: -
V gene: TRBV2
clone size: -
J gene: TRBJ1-2
CDR3 DNA: TGTGCCAGCCTACAGGACCGGGGGGGCTACACCTTC
CDR3 protein: CASLQDRGGYTF

D gene: -
V gene: TRBV5-8
clone size: -
J gene: TRBJ1-2
CDR3 DNA: TGTGCCAGCAGATTGCCGGGACAAGGGCACTATGGCTACACCTTC
CDR3 protein: CASRLPGQGHYGYTF

D gene: -
V gene: TRBV3-1/TRBV3-2
clone size: -
J gene: TRBJ1-6
CDR3 DNA: TGTGCCAGCAGCCAACTTAGTAATTCACCCCTCCACTTT
CDR3 protein: CASSQLSNSPLHF

D gene: TRBD1
V gene: TRBV18
clone size: -
J gene: TRBJ1-5
CDR3 DNA: TGTGCCAGCTCACCACGGGGCAAGATTGGGGGACAGGTAGATCAGCCCCAGCATTTT
CDR3 protein: CASSPRGKIGGQVDQPQHF

D gene: TRBD2
V gene: TRBV6-2/TRBV6-3
clone size: -
J gene: TRBJ2-5
CDR3 DNA: TGTGCCAGCAGTCAAAGGGTACTAGCGGGAGGAGGTAGAGAGACCCAGTACTTC
CDR3 protein: CASSQRVLAGGGRETQYF

D gene: -
V gene: TRBV11-3
clone size: -
J gene: TRBJ2-3
CDR3 DNA: TGTGCCAGCAGCTCACGACCTGTGGATACGCAGTATTTT
CDR3 protein: CASSSRPVDTQYF

D gene: -
V gene: TRBV6-5
clone size: -
J gene: TRBJ2-7
CDR3 DNA: TGTGCCAGCAGTTACGTAGACCAGGGGTACGAGCAGTACTTC
CDR3 protein: CASSYVDQGYEQYF

D gene: TRBD2
V gene: TRBV2
clone size: few
J gene: TRBJ2-5
CDR3 DNA: TGTGCCAGCAGTAAGCGGGAGGCCGAGACCCAGTACTTC
CDR3 protein: CASSKREAETQYF

D gene: -
V gene: TRBV3-1/TRBV3-2
clone size: -
J gene: TRBJ1-5
CDR3 DNA: TGTGCCAGCAGCCTCGGGATGAGCGATCAGCCCCAGCATTTT
CDR3 protein: CASSLGMSDQPQHF

D gene: -
V gene: TRBV10-3
clone size: -
J gene: TRBJ2-1
CDR3 DNA: TGTGCCATCAAAGGTGCTGCGTCGGGGGTCTCCTACAATGAGCAGTTCTTC
CDR3 protein: CAIKGAASGVSYNEQFF

D gene: TRBD1
V gene: TRBV10-3
clone size: -
J gene: TRBJ2-5
CDR3 DNA: TGTGCCATCAGTGCCTCAAATACAGGGGAAGAGACCCAGTACTTC
CDR3 protein: CAISASNTGEETQYF

D gene: -
V gene: TRBV7-3
clone size: -
J gene: TRBJ2-2
CDR3 DNA: TGTGCCAGCAGGATGTACGGGGGAACCACCGGGGAGCTGTTTTTT
CDR3 protein: CASRMYGGTTGELFF

D gene: TRBD1
V gene: TRBV5-1
clone size: -
J gene: TRBJ2-7
CDR3 DNA: TGCGCCAGCAGACGGACAGGGGACGAGCAGTACTTC
CDR3 protein: CASRRTGDEQYF

D gene: -
V gene: TRBV6-1
clone size: -
J gene: TRBJ1-2
CDR3 DNA: TGTGCCAGCAGTGAGATGGGGGTCTATGGCTACACCTTC
CDR3 protein: CASSEMGVYGYTF

D gene: TRBD1
V gene: TRBV7-9
clone size: -
J gene: TRBJ2-3
CDR3 DNA: TGTGCCAGCAGTTCCGGGACAGGGGGCCGGGATACGCAGTATTTT
CDR3 protein: CASSSGTGGRDTQYF

D gene: -
V gene: TRBV7-2
clone size: few
J gene: TRBJ1-2
CDR3 DNA: TGTGCCAGCAGCTTCTTGGGCTACACCTTC
CDR3 protein: CASSFLGYTF

D gene: TRBD1
V gene: TRBV2
clone size: -
J gene: TRBJ2-2
CDR3 DNA: TGTGCCAGCAGAGGACAGGGGAACACCGGGGAGCTGTTTTTT
CDR3 protein: CASRGQGNTGELFF

D gene: TRBD2
V gene: TRBV9
clone size: -
J gene: TRBJ2-1
CDR3 DNA: TGTGCCAGCAGCCCGGCCGGGGGGGCGCTTGAGCAGTTCTTC
CDR3 protein: CASSPAGGALEQFF

D gene: TRBD1
V gene: TRBV6-5
clone size: -
J gene: TRBJ2-7
CDR3 DNA: TGTGCCAGCAGTTACTCACAGGGGTTAGGGTACGAGCAGTACTTC
CDR3 protein: CASSYSQGLGYEQYF

D gene: TRBD1
V gene: TRBV2
clone size: -
J gene: TRBJ1-2
CDR3 DNA: TGTGCCAGCAGTGAAGCCCCATTCCGGGGACAGGGGGCTTTCTATGGCTACACCTTC
CDR3 protein: CASSEAPFRGQGAFYGYTF

D gene: TRBD2
V gene: TRBV7-2
clone size: -
J gene: TRBJ2-1
CDR3 DNA: TGTGCCAGCAGATATACCGGGACTAGCGACAATGAGCAGTTCTTC
CDR3 protein: CASRYTGTSDNEQFF

D gene: TRBD1
V gene: TRBV7-8
clone size: -
J gene: TRBJ2-5
CDR3 DNA: TGTGCCAGCAGCCCATTTGGCAGGGGGATGGAGACCCAGTACTTC
CDR3 protein: CASSPFGRGMETQYF

D gene: TRBD1
V gene: TRBV2
clone size: -
J gene: TRBJ1-3
CDR3 DNA: TGTGCCAGCAGTATTTTGACAGGGGGCACCTCTGGAAACACCATATATTTT
CDR3 protein: CASSILTGGTSGNTIYF

D gene: -
V gene: TRBV7-9
clone size: -
J gene: TRBJ1-2
CDR3 DNA: TGTGCCAGCAGCCAGGGGCAGGGAGCCGACTATGGCTACACCTTC
CDR3 protein: CASSQGQGADYGYTF

D gene: -
V gene: TRBV5-1
clone size: -
J gene: TRBJ2-7
CDR3 DNA: TGCGCCAGCAGCTTCTCCTACGAGCAGTACTTC
CDR3 protein: CASSFSYEQYF

D gene: -
V gene: TRBV10-3
clone size: -
J gene: TRBJ1-5
CDR3 DNA: TGTGCCATCAGTCAGGGTCGGGGAAATAGCAATCAGCCCCAGCATTTT
CDR3 protein: CAISQGRGNSNQPQHF

D gene: TRBD1
V gene: TRBV5-1
clone size: -
J gene: TRBJ1-3
CDR3 DNA: TGCGCCAGCAGCTACACCCCGGCCGACAGGGCTGGAAACACCATATATTTT
CDR3 protein: CASSYTPADRAGNTIYF

D gene: -
V gene: TRBV11-3
clone size: -
J gene: TRBJ2-1
CDR3 DNA: TGTGCCAGCAGCTTACGCGGGGCGAACTACAATGAGCAGTTCTTC
CDR3 protein: CASSLRGANYNEQFF

D gene: TRBD2
V gene: TRBV24-1
clone size: -
J gene: TRBJ2-3
CDR3 DNA: TGTGCCACCAGTGAGCCCACTCTAGCGGGAGGACCCACAGATACGCAGTATTTT
CDR3 protein: CATSEPTLAGGPTDTQYF

D gene: TRBD2
V gene: TRBV5-1
clone size: -
J gene: TRBJ2-1
CDR3 DNA: TGCGCCAGCAGCTATGCGGGGGGGCCTAGCAATGAGCAGTTCTTC
CDR3 protein: CASSYAGGPSNEQFF

D gene: TRBD1
V gene: TRBV5-5
clone size: once
J gene: TRBJ2-7
CDR3 DNA: TGTGCCAGCAGCACGGGCCCGGGACAGACCTACGAGCAGTACTTC
CDR3 protein: CASSTGPGQTYEQYF

D gene: -
V gene: TRBV18
clone size: -
J gene: TRBJ1-5
CDR3 DNA: TGTGCCAGCTCCACGGGACCCCCCGCCAATAGCAATCAGCCCCAGCATTTT
CDR3 protein: CASSTGPPANSNQPQHF

D gene: -
V gene: TRBV7-3
clone size: -
J gene: TRBJ1-1
CDR3 DNA: TGTGCCAGCAGCTTAAAACCCGGGGAAAAAGCTTTCTTT
CDR3 protein: CASSLKPGEKAFF

D gene: TRBD1
V gene: TRBV4-2
clone size: -
J gene: TRBJ1-4
CDR3 DNA: TGTGCCAGCAGCCAACCGGGACAGGGGAATGAAAAACTGTTTTTT
CDR3 protein: CASSQPGQGNEKLFF